The rows below give T cell receptor beta chains drawn from one sample of a study of T cell responses to AZD1222 COVID-19 vaccine. The method was immunoSEQ multiplex PCR; TCRdb's version includes in-frame clones alone and lacks a portion of them. The sample has about 150,000 clones, roughly 93% seen once. Here the sequenced sample was peripheral blood, taken on day 0 of AZD1222 vaccination. The receptors stem from an adult in good health. CDR3s include the opening cysteine and the closing phenylalanine or tryptophan.

TRBV10-1	CASSEQLPGLAGKSYEQYF
TRBV5-5	CASSLEAQGPIQGTQYF
TRBV3-1/TRBV3-2	CASSHKLGLAGVFF
TRBV11-2	CASSPRKASKTQYF
TRBV2	CASSDVATNEKLFF
TRBV15	CATSRRTGDGYTF
TRBV28	CASSWDSVPYGYTF
TRBV12-3/TRBV12-4	CASSAAGQGQAFF
TRBV5-1	CASSLIGDYKETQYF
TRBV5-1	CASRLGQSSGNTIYF
TRBV5-5	CASSLFPGAIADTQYF
TRBV10-1	CASSVGQGTTEAFF
TRBV13	CASSPDLGASYNEQFF
TRBV19	CASSAREGLYNSPLHF
TRBV10-3	CAISDTLAFETGGIYTGELFF
TRBV6-1	CASSEGVFQPQHF
TRBV7-9	CASSLPGIYEQYF
TRBV29-1	CSVEIPNTDTIYF
TRBV30	CAWRTSGTTGELFF
TRBV6-5	CASSYLGLAAGELFF
TRBV7-2	CASSADPNEKLFF
TRBV30	CAWQGAGGYEQYF
TRBV10-3	CATQGDSSYEQYF
TRBV24-1	CATSDLASGRGDEQFF